The clone carrying this TCR beta chain showed up just a few times. The data were taken from a study of T cells in Graves' hyperthyroidism and ophthalmopathy. Study as a whole: Peripheral blood was collected at initial diagnosis, before any treatment.

Clinicians diagnosed patients from clinical symptoms, serum thyroxine and TRAb, thyroid ultrasound and orbital computed tomography. RNA transcripts served as the template for amplifying TCR beta CDR3 regions. A first-round RT-PCR of the TCR CDR3 used the HTBI primer set. TCRdb re-derived calls from the multiplex PCR reads in MiXCR, one entry per CDR3 protein. The data contain around 350,000 distinct CDR3 sequences, about 20% of them singletons. This receptor was taken from a woman aged 18 to 35 with Graves' hyperthyroidism. Sequenced material: blood.

DNA for the CDR3: TGCGCCAGCAGCTTGGATGAGGAGACCCAGTACTTC. Its translation is CASSLDEETQYF. V gene TRBV5-1 combines with J gene TRBJ2-5; the D is unclear. The CDR3 runs 12 residues. Germline-derived CDR1 and CDR2 are SGHRS and YFSETQ. Trimming removed 0 bases at V and 5 bases at J, with 5 bases between.